A single T cell receptor beta chain is shown here with its context. Its antigen is unidentified. Described time point: baseline, week 1 (first vaccination visit). Treatment meaning: pre-vaccination baseline after standard-of-care therapy. V lost 4 bases and J 0 bases, leaving 7 bases between the germline ends. Germline loops: CDR1 SGHNT, CDR2 YYREEE (reference sequence). The CDR3 runs 13 residues. This sample was included in a study of a mutant IDH1 vaccine in newly diagnosed glioma. Study background: There were 62.5% males and around 38% females among treated patients, whose mean age was 40.4 years. The study's findings and limits: Alterations occurring in top peripheral T cell clonotypes seemed unrelated to pseudoprogression.

TCRdb keeps only in-frame clones here, not all; method: immunoSEQ multiplex PCR. The sample includes about 70,000 clones, around 83% of them seen just once. This chain joins TRBV5-4 and TRBJ1-1, with D unclear. The TCR originated in a woman younger than 30 with glioma. Some clones in this sample may be carry-over from other donors' samples. Sequencing was performed on peripheral blood mononuclear cells (PBMCs), taken from a glioma patient treated with radiotherapy, temozolomide or both. CDR3 sequence: CASSPQVNTEAFF. DNA of the CDR3: TGTGCCAGCAGCCCCCAGGTGAACACTGAAGCTTTCTTT.